Presented here are 20 T cell receptor beta chains from one specimen sequenced in a study of T cells in Graves' hyperthyroidism and ophthalmopathy. From RNA transcripts, TCR beta CDR3 regions were amplified. The HTBI primer set drove a first-round RT-PCR of the TCR CDR3. TCRdb used MiXCR to reprocess the multiplex PCR reads, holding one entry per CDR3 protein. The sample contains some 300,000 distinct CDR3 sequences, 15% to 20% of which appear only once. The material sequenced was blood. These receptors were collected from a young man with Graves' hyperthyroidism.

In its sample, this clonotype was seen many times. This chain joins TRBV29-1 and TRBJ2-7; 9 bases align to TRBD1. The length of the CDR3 is 13 residues. Trimming took 6 bases from V and 2 from J; bases not matched to a gene: 5. Germline V CDR1 and CDR2: SQVTM, ANQGSEA. In nucleotides, the CDR3 is TGCAGCGTCACCGGGACAGGGACCTACGAGCAGTACTTC. Residues: CSVTGTGTYEQYF.

Worth noting for this clonotype: Possible read error: a much larger clone is one base away. The rearrangement joins TRBV20-1 to TRBJ2-3, with 12 positions matching TRBD2. Germline CDR1 and CDR2: DFQATT and SNEGSKA (reference sequence). The CDR3 has 18 amino acids. V was pared by 1 base and J by 7 bases, with 15 bases of the junction left unmatched. DNA for the CDR3: TGCAGTGCTAGAGCTACTGGGACTAGCGGGTCGGAGGGGAATACGCAGTATTTT. It specifies CSARATGTSGSEGNTQYF.

This clonotype was counted at least ten times. The chain uses TRBV29-1 and TRBJ1-1; 8 bases are shared with TRBD1. The length of the CDR3 is 15 residues. Germline V gene data show CDR1 as SQVTM and CDR2 as ANQGSEA. The junction had 10 bases not matched to a gene; V was cut back by 5 bases and J by 2 bases. The CDR3 loop reads CSVTITGGPNTEAFF. The CDR3 DNA follows: TGCAGCGTTACCATAACAGGGGGGCCTAACACTGAAGCTTTCTTT.

This clonotype was picked up many times. The chain carries TRBV6-1 and TRBJ1-2; TRBD1 might be the D (6 bases). This CDR3 has 17 residues. V dropped 6 bases and J dropped 1 base, with 21 bases sitting between them. The germline V gene has CDR1 MNHNS and CDR2 SASEGT. The DNA of the CDR3 is TGTGCCAGCAGGGCTGACCCCCGGGGGCTAGTTAACTATGGCTACACCTTC. Translation: CASRADPRGLVNYGYTF.

This clonotype has a count of ten or more. V is TRBV28 and J is TRBJ2-1; maybe TRBD1 (7 bases). The germline gives CDR1 MDHEN, CDR2 SYDVKM. The ends were cut back, 6 bases at V and 9 bases at J, with 27 bases in the middle. This CDR3 comprises 17 residues. CDR3 amino acids: CASRRTTGAWREIEQFF. Written as DNA, the CDR3 is TGTGCCAGCAGACGAACTACAGGGGCTTGGCGGGAAATTGAGCAGTTCTTC.

The V call is TRBV10-3, the J call TRBJ1-2; TRBD1 might be the D (5 bases). Germline V lookup: CDR1 ENHRY, CDR2 SYGVKD. Trimming took 3 bases from V and 2 from J, leaving 10 bases between them. CDR3 length: 14 amino acids. The CDR3 loop reads CAISEFQGNYGYTF. CDR3 DNA sequence: TGTGCCATCAGTGAATTTCAGGGAAACTATGGCTACACCTTC.

At least ten counts were recorded for this clonotype. The chain carries TRBV2 and TRBJ2-1; TRBD2 agrees at 10 bases. Germline CDR1 and CDR2: SNHLY and FYNNEI. The CDR3 sequence is 15 residues long. After removal of 4 bases from V and 7 bases from J, the junction contained 7 bases not matched to a gene. The CDR3 spells CASSVPSGRGNEQFF. Written as DNA, the CDR3 is TGTGCCAGCAGTGTCCCTAGCGGGAGAGGGAATGAGCAGTTCTTC.

This clonotype was recorded a few times. The rearrangement uses TRBV9 and TRBJ1-1; TRBD1 matches at 7 bases. Germline CDR1 is SGDLS and CDR2 is YYNGEE. CDR3 length: 15 amino acids. V lost 0 bases and J lost 11; bases outside the gene matches: 13. The CDR3 loop reads CASSVAPGQCVSAFF. The CDR3, as DNA: TGTGCCAGCAGCGTAGCTCCGGGACAGTGCGTGAGCGCTTTCTTT.

V usage is TRBV6-1 and J usage is TRBJ1-6; 7 bases match TRBD1. Per germline, CDR1 MNHNS and CDR2 SASEGT. The CDR3 covers 14 residues. The J segment lost 8 bases and the V segment lost 7 bases, leaving 8 bases of the junction unmatched. The chain's CDR3 is CASKGGQTYSPLHF. CDR3 sequence (DNA): TGTGCCAGCAAAGGGGGACAGACTTATTCACCCCTCCACTTT.

The sample holds many counts of this clonotype. V gene TRBV3-1 combines with J gene TRBJ1-1; TRBD1 matches at 9 bases. The CDR3 is 14 amino acids. The V gene end was trimmed by 3 bases and the J gene end by 5 bases; junction bases not matched to a gene: 4. CDR1 LGHDT and CDR2 YNNKEL come from the germline V gene (reference sequence). The DNA of the CDR3 is TGTGCCAGCAGCCATTGGGACAGGGATACTGAAGCTTTCTTT. As protein: CASSHWDRDTEAFF.

This clonotype was counted ten times or more. V gene TRBV20-1 combines with J gene TRBJ1-5; D remains ambiguous. The length of the CDR3 is 14 residues. V was clipped by 6 bases and J by 0 bases, with 12 bases between them. CDR1 is DFQATT and CDR2 is SNEGSKA in the germline V gene (reference sequence). Here the CDR3 reads CSATAGFSNQPQHF. The CDR3 DNA reads TGCAGTGCCACAGCGGGGTTTAGCAATCAGCCCCAGCATTTT.

This clonotype was counted between two and nine times. The chain carries TRBV4-1 and TRBJ2-4; D is uncertain. Germline CDR1 and CDR2: MGHRA and YSYEKL. The CDR3 is made up of 13 amino acids. Trimming took 3 bases from V and 0 from J, leaving 3 bases between them. The CDR3 sequence is CASSHLAKNIQYF. The CDR3 nucleotides are TGCGCCAGCAGCCATCTAGCCAAAAACATTCAGTACTTC.

This clonotype appeared many times. The V gene is TRBV28, the J gene TRBJ1-5; D is perhaps TRBD1 (5 bases). Germline V gives CDR1 MDHEN, CDR2 SYDVKM. This CDR3 spans 15 amino acids. V lost 3 bases, J lost 3 bases, and 12 bases lay in between. CDR3 loop: CASSFVGTPNQPQHF. CDR3 DNA: TGTGCCAGCAGTTTCGTAGGGACCCCCAATCAGCCCCAGCATTTT.

CDR3 sequence: CASSLFPSKGYEQYF. CDR3 DNA: TGTGCCAGCAGCTTATTTCCCTCTAAAGGGTACGAGCAGTACTTC. The rearrangement joins TRBV7-3 to TRBJ2-7; no clear D gene. Germline V gene sequence: CDR1 SGHTA, CDR2 FQGTGA. Deletions cut 2 bases from V and 4 bases from J, with 15 bases between. The CDR3 is 15 amino acids.

This clonotype has a count of ten or more. The rearrangement links TRBV6-1 to TRBJ1-5; 7 bases align to TRBD1. This CDR3 comprises 15 residues. The trim removed 6 bases at V and 0 bases at J, leaving 5 bases unmatched. Germline loops: CDR1 MNHNS, CDR2 SASEGT. CDR3 protein: CASSGTVNSNQPQHF. The CDR3 nucleotides read TGTGCCAGCAGCGGGACAGTTAATAGCAATCAGCCCCAGCATTTT.

At least ten counts were recorded for this clonotype. The gene calls are TRBV20-1 and TRBJ1-1; no definite D call. The CDR3 has 12 amino acids. CDR1 and CDR2 from the germline V gene are DFQATT and SNEGSKA (reference sequence). Trimming shortened V by 0 bases and J by 1 base, and 3 bases separated the two germline ends. DNA for the CDR3: TGCAGTGCTAGAGAAGGGAACACTGAAGCTTTCTTT. This translates into CSAREGNTEAFF.

This clonotype was recorded at least ten times. CDR3 amino acids: CAARRLAGETQYF. CDR3 nucleotide sequence: TGTGCCGCGCGCCGGCTAGCGGGAGAGACCCAGTACTTC. The rearrangement links TRBV28 to TRBJ2-5; TRBD2 matches 8 bases. The V gene end was trimmed by 11 bases and the J gene end by 4 bases; junction bases not matched to a gene: 9. The CDR3 covers 13 residues. Looked up from germline, CDR1 is MDHEN and CDR2 is SYDVKM.

This clonotype showed up just a few times. V gene TRBV9 combines with J gene TRBJ1-3; no clear D. This CDR3 comprises 15 residues. Looked up from germline, CDR1 is SGDLS and CDR2 is YYNGEE. Between the trimmed V and J ends, which lost 3 bases and 1 base, there was a span of 11 bases. CDR3 protein: CASSATSRSGNTIYF. Here the CDR3 DNA reads TGTGCCAGCAGCGCGACAAGTCGGTCTGGAAACACCATATATTTT.

This clonotype has more than one count but fewer than ten. The chain uses TRBV19 and TRBJ2-1; 8 bases agree with TRBD2. The V segment lost 7 bases and the J segment 8 bases; nucleotides outside the gene matches: 10. The CDR3 is 14 residues long. CDR1 and CDR2 (germline): LNHDA, SQIVND (reference sequence). The CDR3 region is CASTSGGLYDEQFF. The CDR3 DNA reads TGTGCCAGTACCTCGGGAGGGCTATACGATGAGCAGTTCTTC.

In DNA form, the CDR3 reads TGTGCCAGCAGCCAACAGGGGGGTTCACCCCTCCACTTT. It translates to CASSQQGGSPLHF. The chain links TRBV14 to TRBJ1-6; the match to TRBD1 covers 7 bases. CDR1 SGHDN and CDR2 FVKESK come from the germline V gene. This CDR3 is 13 amino acids long. The junction had 1 base not matched to a gene; V was cut back by 2 bases and J by 9 bases.